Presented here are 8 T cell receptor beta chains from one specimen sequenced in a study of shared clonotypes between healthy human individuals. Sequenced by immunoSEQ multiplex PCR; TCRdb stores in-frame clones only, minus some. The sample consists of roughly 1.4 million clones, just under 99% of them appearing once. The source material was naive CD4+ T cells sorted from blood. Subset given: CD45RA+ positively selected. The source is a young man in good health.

The CDR3 sequence: CASIQNGRSDYEQYF. The CDR3, as DNA: TGTGCCAGCATCCAAAATGGCAGATCCGACTACGAGCAGTACTTC. This chain links TRBV28 with TRBJ2-7; D not certain. Germline CDR1 and CDR2: MDHEN and SYDVKM. The ends were cut back, 7 bases at V and 3 bases at J, with 19 bases in the middle. CDR3 size: 15 residues.

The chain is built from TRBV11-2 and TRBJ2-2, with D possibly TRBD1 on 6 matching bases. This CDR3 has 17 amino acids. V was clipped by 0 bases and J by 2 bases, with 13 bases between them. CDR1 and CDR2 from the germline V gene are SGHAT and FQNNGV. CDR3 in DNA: TGTGCCAGCAGCTTAGATCAGAACAGGGCAAACACCGGGGAGCTGTTTTTT. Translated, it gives CASSLDQNRANTGELFF. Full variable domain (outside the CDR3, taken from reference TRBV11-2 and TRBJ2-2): EAGVAQSPRYKIIEKRQSVAFWCNPISGHATLYWYQQILGQGPKLLIQFQNNGVVDDSQLPKDRFSAERLKGVDSTLKIQPAKLEDSAVYLCASSLDQNRANTGELFFGEGSRLTVL.

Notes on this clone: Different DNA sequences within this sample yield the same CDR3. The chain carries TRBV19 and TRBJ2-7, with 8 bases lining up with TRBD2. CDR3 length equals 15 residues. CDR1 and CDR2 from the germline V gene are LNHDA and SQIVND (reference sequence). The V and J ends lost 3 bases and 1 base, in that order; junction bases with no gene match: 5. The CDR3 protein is CASSIGLAGSYEQYF. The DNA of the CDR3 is TGTGCCAGTAGTATCGGTTTAGCGGGATCCTACGAGCAGTACTTC. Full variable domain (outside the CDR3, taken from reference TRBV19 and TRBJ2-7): DGGITQSPKYLFRKEGQNVTLSCEQNLNHDAMYWYRQDPGQGLRLIYYSQIVNDFQKGDIAEGYSVSREKKESFPLTVTSAQKNPTAFYLCASSIGLAGSYEQYFGPGTRLTVT.

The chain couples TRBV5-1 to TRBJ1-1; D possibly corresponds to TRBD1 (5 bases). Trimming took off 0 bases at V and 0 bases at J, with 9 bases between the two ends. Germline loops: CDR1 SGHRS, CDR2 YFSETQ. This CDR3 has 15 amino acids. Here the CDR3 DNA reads TGCGCCAGCAGCTTGGCAGGGCCCATGAACACTGAAGCTTTCTTT. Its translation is CASSLAGPMNTEAFF.

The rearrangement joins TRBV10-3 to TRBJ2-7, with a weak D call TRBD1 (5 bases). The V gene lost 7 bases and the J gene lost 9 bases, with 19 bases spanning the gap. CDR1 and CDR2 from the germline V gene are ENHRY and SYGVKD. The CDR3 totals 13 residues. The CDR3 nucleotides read TGTGCCATCAAAGAGTTTCAGGGCGCCGGGCAGTACTTC. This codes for CAIKEFQGAGQYF.

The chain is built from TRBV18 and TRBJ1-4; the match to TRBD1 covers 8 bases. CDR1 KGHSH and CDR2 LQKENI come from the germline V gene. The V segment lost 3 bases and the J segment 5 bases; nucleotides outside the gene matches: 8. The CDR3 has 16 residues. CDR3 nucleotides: TGTGCCAGCTCACCCCCAGGGGGCTCCAGGAATGAAAAACTGTTTTTT. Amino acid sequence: CASSPPGGSRNEKLFF.

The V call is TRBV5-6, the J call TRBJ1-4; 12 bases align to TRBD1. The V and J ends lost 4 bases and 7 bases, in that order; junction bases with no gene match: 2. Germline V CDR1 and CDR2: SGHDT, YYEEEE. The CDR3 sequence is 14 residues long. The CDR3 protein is CASSRDRGREKLFF. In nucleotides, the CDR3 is TGTGCCAGCAGCCGGGACAGGGGGCGTGAAAAACTGTTTTTT.

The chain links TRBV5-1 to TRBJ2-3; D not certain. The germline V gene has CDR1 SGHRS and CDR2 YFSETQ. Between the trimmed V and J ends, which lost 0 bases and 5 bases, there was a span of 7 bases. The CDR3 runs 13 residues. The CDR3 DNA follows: TGCGCCAGCAGCTTGGAGGCGGAAGATACGCAGTATTTT. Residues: CASSLEAEDTQYF.